This is a list of T cell receptor beta chains from one sample in a study of T cell responses to AZD1222 COVID-19 vaccine. Clones were read by immunoSEQ multiplex PCR, and TCRdb kept only the in-frame ones, dropping some. The sample lists 70,000 to 95,000 clones, under 90% occurring once. The sample here was peripheral blood, taken on day 0 of MenACWY control vaccination. The receptors derive from an adult in good health. The CDR3 runs from the conserved cysteine through the conserved F or W. The D gene is left open where the match is weak. The size field is filled for only some rows; it gives once, few, many or a size class.

abundance: NA; j_gene: TRBJ2-3; d_gene: TRBD2; v_gene: TRBV6-2/TRBV6-3; CDR3aa: CASSLHTSGGLTQYF; CDR3nt: TGTGCCAGCAGTCTACACACTAGCGGGGGCCTTACGCAGTATTTT
abundance: NA; j_gene: TRBJ2-6; d_gene: NA; v_gene: TRBV9; CDR3aa: CASSEKTGPGANVLTF; CDR3nt: TGTGCCAGCAGCGAAAAAACAGGTCCTGGGGCCAACGTCCTGACTTTC
abundance: NA; j_gene: TRBJ2-3; d_gene: NA; v_gene: TRBV4-1; CDR3aa: CASSLSHSGDTQYF; CDR3nt: TGCGCCAGCAGCCTTTCACATTCGGGGGATACGCAGTATTTT
abundance: few; j_gene: TRBJ2-3; d_gene: NA; v_gene: TRBV18; CDR3aa: CASCRTPAGGADTQYF; CDR3nt: TGTGCCAGCTGCAGAACCCCGGCAGGCGGGGCAGATACGCAGTATTTT
abundance: NA; j_gene: TRBJ2-3; d_gene: NA; v_gene: TRBV4-3; CDR3aa: CASSQVFGTDTQYF; CDR3nt: TGCGCCAGCAGCCAAGTGTTTGGCACAGATACGCAGTATTTT
abundance: NA; j_gene: TRBJ2-2; d_gene: NA; v_gene: TRBV4-3; CDR3aa: CASSQGRGYTGELFF; CDR3nt: TGCGCCAGCAGCCAGGGTCGGGGGTACACCGGGGAGCTGTTTTTT
abundance: NA; j_gene: TRBJ1-6; d_gene: NA; v_gene: TRBV5-5; CDR3aa: CASSRQALTYNSPLHF; CDR3nt: TGTGCCAGCAGCAGACAGGCTTTAACCTATAATTCACCCCTCCACTTT
abundance: NA; j_gene: TRBJ1-5; d_gene: TRBD1; v_gene: TRBV4-1; CDR3aa: CASSQVETGANQPQHF; CDR3nt: TGCGCCAGCAGCCAAGTTGAGACAGGGGCTAATCAGCCCCAGCATTTT
abundance: NA; j_gene: TRBJ1-3; d_gene: NA; v_gene: TRBV30; CDR3aa: CAWTPDSGGNTIYF; CDR3nt: TGTGCCTGGACCCCAGACAGCGGCGGAAACACCATATATTTT
abundance: NA; j_gene: TRBJ2-2; d_gene: NA; v_gene: TRBV30; CDR3aa: CAWSTAGELFF; CDR3nt: TGTGCCTGGAGCACTGCCGGGGAGCTGTTTTTT
abundance: NA; j_gene: TRBJ2-5; d_gene: NA; v_gene: TRBV4-3; CDR3aa: CASSQGTKERTQYF; CDR3nt: TGCGCCAGCAGCCAAGGGACGAAGGAAAGGACCCAGTACTTC
abundance: NA; j_gene: TRBJ2-7; d_gene: NA; v_gene: TRBV7-9; CDR3aa: CASSSPPGGAVYEQYF; CDR3nt: TGTGCCAGCAGCTCACCCCCAGGAGGGGCGGTCTACGAGCAGTACTTC
abundance: NA; j_gene: TRBJ1-4; d_gene: NA; v_gene: TRBV6-2/TRBV6-3; CDR3aa: CASSYKDREKLFF; CDR3nt: TGTGCCAGCAGTTACAAAGACCGGGAAAAACTGTTTTTT
abundance: NA; j_gene: TRBJ1-6; d_gene: NA; v_gene: TRBV10-3; CDR3aa: CAIRTAGDNSPLHF; CDR3nt: TGTGCCATCAGGACAGCGGGTGACAATTCACCCCTCCACTTT
abundance: NA; j_gene: TRBJ1-3; d_gene: NA; v_gene: TRBV12-3/TRBV12-4; CDR3aa: CASSSGTLATIYF; CDR3nt: TGTGCCAGCAGCTCCGGGACTTTGGCCACCATATATTTT
abundance: once; j_gene: TRBJ1-4; d_gene: NA; v_gene: TRBV4-3; CDR3aa: CASSRGSSTNEKLFF; CDR3nt: TGCGCCAGCAGCCGAGGCAGCTCGACTAATGAAAAACTGTTTTTT
abundance: once; j_gene: TRBJ1-2; d_gene: NA; v_gene: TRBV6-2/TRBV6-3; CDR3aa: CASSLQGEVGLYTF; CDR3nt: TGTGCCAGCAGCCTACAAGGGGAGGTAGGCCTCTACACCTTC
abundance: NA; j_gene: TRBJ1-4; d_gene: TRBD1; v_gene: TRBV3-1/TRBV3-2; CDR3aa: CASSFSRRGLTTNEKLFF; CDR3nt: TGTGCCAGCAGTTTTAGTAGGAGGGGGCTAACAACTAATGAAAAACTGTTTTTT
abundance: NA; j_gene: TRBJ1-2; d_gene: TRBD1; v_gene: TRBV4-3; CDR3aa: CASSQEGTAAYGYTF; CDR3nt: TGCGCCAGCAGCCAAGAGGGGACAGCAGCGTATGGCTACACCTTC
abundance: NA; j_gene: TRBJ2-1; d_gene: NA; v_gene: TRBV4-3; CDR3aa: CASSQDPGAAYNEQFF; CDR3nt: TGCGCCAGCAGCCAAGATCCGGGGGCCGCCTACAATGAGCAGTTCTTC
abundance: few; j_gene: TRBJ2-7; d_gene: NA; v_gene: TRBV11-2; CDR3aa: CASGGTAPPYEQYF; CDR3nt: TGTGCCAGCGGAGGGACAGCGCCTCCCTACGAGCAGTACTTC
abundance: NA; j_gene: TRBJ1-2; d_gene: TRBD1; v_gene: TRBV12-3/TRBV12-4; CDR3aa: CASRGQGAGGYTF; CDR3nt: TGTGCCAGCAGGGGGCAGGGGGCTGGAGGCTACACCTTC
abundance: NA; j_gene: TRBJ2-5; d_gene: TRBD2; v_gene: TRBV4-3; CDR3aa: CASSQEPTSGEGETQYF; CDR3nt: TGCGCCAGCAGCCAAGAACCGACTAGCGGGGAGGGTGAGACCCAGTACTTC
abundance: few; j_gene: TRBJ1-2; d_gene: NA; v_gene: TRBV19; CDR3aa: CASSIPTITPSGYTF; CDR3nt: TGTGCCAGTAGCATCCCGACGATTACCCCCTCTGGCTACACCTTC
abundance: NA; j_gene: TRBJ2-1; d_gene: NA; v_gene: TRBV18; CDR3aa: CASSPPGYNEQFF; CDR3nt: TGTGCCAGCTCACCACCGGGTTACAATGAGCAGTTCTTC